This section outlines one TCR beta chain sequence together with its context. The antigen is undetermined. A read error may account for a junction end that differs from germline. The CDR3 spans 15 residues. Unique molecular identifiers were present in the TCR beta cDNA libraries. From the PCR reads, TCRdb called clonotypes with MiXCR, one entry per CDR3 protein. The data contain roughly 570,000 distinct CDR3 sequences, less than 40% of them singletons. The source of the sample is a study of post-analysis software for immune sequencing data. As for the study in general: Some patients lacked subtype; others had relapsing-remitting, secondary progressive or progressive-relapsing disease. The study's findings and limits: Included in a set of roughly five TRBV segments more frequent in patients than controls were TRBV5-6, TRBV5-1 and TRBV20-1.

The TCR comes from a girl aged 2-17 years with multiple sclerosis. The chain is built from TRBV12-3 or TRBV12-4 and TRBJ2-6; possibly TRBD1 for D (6 bases). Material for sequencing was blood. CDR3 coding DNA: TGTGCCAGCAGGCCCACAGGGTTAGGGGCCAACGTCCGGACTTTC. It codes for CASRPTGLGANVRTF.